A single sample gave rise to the 5 T cell receptor beta chains below, sequenced in a study of T cell responses to AZD1222 COVID-19 vaccine (TCRdb year 2021). The library was made by the immunoSEQ multiplex PCR assay. The source is immuneACCESS, and TCRdb retained only in-frame sequences with V and J called. Part of the clones is not carried over; for the studies checked, unresolved V genes explain less than half of this, and the remainder is unexplained. This sample is represented by some 150,000 clones; more than 90% of them were singletons. The biggest ten clones account for roughly 1.6% of the sample. This specimen's time point label, per the study, means: about 28 days (+/-7) after the second vaccine dose. The source material was peripheral blood, sampled 28 days after the second AZD1222 dose. These receptors all come from an adult who received the AZD1222 COVID-19 vaccine.

The rearrangement joins TRBV10-2 to TRBJ1-4; D perhaps matches TRBD1 (5 bases). The CDR3 sequence is 18 residues long. Deletions cut 2 bases from V and 1 base from J, with 17 bases between. Per the germline V gene, CDR1 is WSHSY and CDR2 is SAAADI. The CDR3 loop reads CASSERAGGRRTNEKLFF. In DNA, the CDR3 is TGCGCCAGCAGTGAGCGTGCGGGGGGGAGGAGAACTAATGAAAAACTGTTTTTT.

The rearrangement uses TRBV6-5 and TRBJ1-2, with D possibly being TRBD1 (5 bases). The CDR3 length is 13 residues. The germline V gene has CDR1 MNHEY and CDR2 SVGAGI. V was shortened by 8 bases and J by 1 base, with 11 bases between the two germline ends. CDR3: CASSDSFNYGYTF. CDR3 nucleotide sequence: TGTGCCAGCTCCGACAGTTTTAACTATGGCTACACCTTC.

CDR3 in DNA: TGTGCCAGCAGCGTCCCAGGGGGCTTTGGCTACACCTTC. Translating it yields CASSVPGGFGYTF. This chain uses TRBV9 with TRBJ1-2, with 8 bases fitting TRBD1. CDR1 is SGDLS, CDR2 YYNGEE, per germline. The V and J ends lost 2 bases and 7 bases, in that order; junction bases with no gene match: 4. This CDR3 contains 13 residues.

This clone occurred once. The chain combines TRBV12-3 or TRBV12-4 with TRBJ1-1; D is possibly TRBD1 (6 bases). The V end was cut by 4 bases, the J end by 4 bases, with 10 bases between. There are 13 residues in the CDR3. The CDR3 nucleotides read TGTGCCAGCAGTTATGACAGGTCCACTGAAGCTTTCTTT. Translation: CASSYDRSTEAFF.

This clone was counted a single time. The V and J genes are TRBV7-8 and TRBJ1-1; D unclear. The CDR3 length is 15 residues. The ends were cut back, 5 bases at V and 0 bases at J, with 13 bases in the middle. The germline gives CDR1 SGHVS, CDR2 FQNEAQ. The CDR3 protein is CASSLRLPMNTEAFF. CDR3 coding DNA: TGTGCCAGCAGCCTCCGACTTCCCATGAACACTGAAGCTTTCTTT.